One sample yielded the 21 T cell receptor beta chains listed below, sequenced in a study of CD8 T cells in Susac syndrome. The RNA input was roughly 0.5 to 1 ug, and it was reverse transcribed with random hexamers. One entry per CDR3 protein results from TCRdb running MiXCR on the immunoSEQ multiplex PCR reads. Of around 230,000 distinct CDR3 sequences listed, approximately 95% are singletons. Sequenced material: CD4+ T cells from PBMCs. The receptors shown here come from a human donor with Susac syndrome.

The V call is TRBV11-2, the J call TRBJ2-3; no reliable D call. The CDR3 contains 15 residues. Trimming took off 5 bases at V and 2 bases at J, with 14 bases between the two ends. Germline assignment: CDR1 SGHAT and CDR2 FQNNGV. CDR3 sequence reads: CASSLRGYDTDTQYF. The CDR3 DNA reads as TGTGCCAGCAGCCTTAGAGGTTACGACACAGATACGCAGTATTTT.

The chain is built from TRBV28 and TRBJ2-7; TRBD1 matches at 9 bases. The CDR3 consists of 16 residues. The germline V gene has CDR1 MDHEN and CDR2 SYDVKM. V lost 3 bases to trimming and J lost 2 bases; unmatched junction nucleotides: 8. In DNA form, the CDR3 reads TGTGCCAGCAGTTTCTTTCAGGACAGGGGCGCCTACGAGCAGTACTTC. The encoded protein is CASSFFQDRGAYEQYF.

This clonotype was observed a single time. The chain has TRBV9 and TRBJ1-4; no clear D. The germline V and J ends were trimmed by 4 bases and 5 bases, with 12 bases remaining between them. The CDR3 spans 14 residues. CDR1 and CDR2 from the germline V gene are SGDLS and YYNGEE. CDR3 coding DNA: TGTGCCAGCAGCCCCCGGTTAGGGAATGAAAAACTGTTTTTT. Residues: CASSPRLGNEKLFF.

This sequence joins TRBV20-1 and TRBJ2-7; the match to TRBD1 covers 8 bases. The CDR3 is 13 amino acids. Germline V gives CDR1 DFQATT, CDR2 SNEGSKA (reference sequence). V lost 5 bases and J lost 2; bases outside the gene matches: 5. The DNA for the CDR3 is TGCAGTGCTCGGACAGGGAACACCTACGAGCAGTACTTC. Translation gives CSARTGNTYEQYF.

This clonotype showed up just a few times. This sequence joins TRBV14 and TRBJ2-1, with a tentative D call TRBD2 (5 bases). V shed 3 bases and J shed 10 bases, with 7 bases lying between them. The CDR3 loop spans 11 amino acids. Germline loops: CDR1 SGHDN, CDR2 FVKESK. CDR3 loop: CASSQGGEQFF. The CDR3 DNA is TGTGCCAGCAGCCAGGGCGGGGAGCAGTTCTTC. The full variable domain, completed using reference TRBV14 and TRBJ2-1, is EAGVTQFPSHSVIEKGQTVTLRCDPISGHDNLYWYRRVMGKEIKFLLHFVKESKQDESGMPNNRFLAERTGGTYSTLKVQPAELEDSGVYFCASSQGGEQFFGPGTRLTVL.

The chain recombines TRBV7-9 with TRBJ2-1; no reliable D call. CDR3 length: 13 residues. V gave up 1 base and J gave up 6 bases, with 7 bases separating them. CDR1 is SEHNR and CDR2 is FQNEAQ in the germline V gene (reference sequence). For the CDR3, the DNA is TGTGCCAGCAGCTTAGTCCCCCGCAATGAGCAGTTCTTC. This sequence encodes CASSLVPRNEQFF.

The CDR3 loop reads CAWTDAGGNTEAFF. In DNA form, the CDR3 reads TGTGCCTGGACGGACGCCGGTGGAAACACTGAAGCTTTCTTT. The J gene is TRBJ1-1, the V gene TRBV30; D ambiguous. Germline V gene lookup returns CDR1 GTSNPN and CDR2 SVGIG (reference sequence). The CDR3 length is 14 residues. Trimming pared 4 bases from V and 2 bases from J, leaving 14 bases between.

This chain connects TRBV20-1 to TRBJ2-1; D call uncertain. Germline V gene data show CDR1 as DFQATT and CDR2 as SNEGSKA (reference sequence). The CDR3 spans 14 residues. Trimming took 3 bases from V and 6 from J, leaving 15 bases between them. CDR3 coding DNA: TGCAGTGCTAGTTCCACTGCGCCTTCCAATGAGCAGTTCTTC. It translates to CSASSTAPSNEQFF.

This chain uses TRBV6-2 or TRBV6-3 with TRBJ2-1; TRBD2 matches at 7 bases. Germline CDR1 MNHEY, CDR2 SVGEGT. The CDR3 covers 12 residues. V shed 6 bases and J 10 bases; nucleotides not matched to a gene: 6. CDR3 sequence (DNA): TGTGCCAGCAGCCCCCCGGGAGGAGAGCAGTTCTTC. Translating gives CASSPPGGEQFF.

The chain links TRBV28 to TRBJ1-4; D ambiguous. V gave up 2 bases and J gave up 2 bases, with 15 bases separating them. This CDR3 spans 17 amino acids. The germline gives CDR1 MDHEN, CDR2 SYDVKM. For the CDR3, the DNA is TGTGCCAGCAGTTTAGTGATCGAAAACTGGACTAATGAAAAACTGTTTTTT. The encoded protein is CASSLVIENWTNEKLFF.

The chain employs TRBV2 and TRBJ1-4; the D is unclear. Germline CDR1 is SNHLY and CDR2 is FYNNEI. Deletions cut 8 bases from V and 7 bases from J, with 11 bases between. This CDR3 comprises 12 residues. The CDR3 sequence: CASHDSSEKLFF. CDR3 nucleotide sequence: TGTGCCAGCCATGATAGCAGTGAAAAACTGTTTTTT.

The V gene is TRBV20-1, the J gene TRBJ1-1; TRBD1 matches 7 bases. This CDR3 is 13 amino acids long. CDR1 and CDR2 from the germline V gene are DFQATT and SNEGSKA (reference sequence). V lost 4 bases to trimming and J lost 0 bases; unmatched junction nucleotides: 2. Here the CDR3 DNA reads TGCAGTGCTAAGGGACAGCTGAACACTGAAGCTTTCTTT. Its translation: CSAKGQLNTEAFF.

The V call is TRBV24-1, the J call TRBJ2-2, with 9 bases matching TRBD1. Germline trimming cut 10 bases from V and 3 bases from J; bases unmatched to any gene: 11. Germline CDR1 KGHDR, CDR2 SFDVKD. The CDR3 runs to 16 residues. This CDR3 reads CATSQPGQGYTGELFF. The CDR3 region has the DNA TGTGCCACGTCGCAGCCGGGACAGGGATACACCGGGGAGCTGTTTTTT.

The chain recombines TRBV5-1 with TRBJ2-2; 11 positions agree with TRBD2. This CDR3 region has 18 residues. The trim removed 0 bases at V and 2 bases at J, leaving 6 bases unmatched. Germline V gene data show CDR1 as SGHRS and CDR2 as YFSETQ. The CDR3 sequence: CASSLEGLADRNTGELFF. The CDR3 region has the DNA TGCGCCAGCAGCTTGGAGGGACTAGCGGATAGAAACACCGGGGAGCTGTTTTTT.

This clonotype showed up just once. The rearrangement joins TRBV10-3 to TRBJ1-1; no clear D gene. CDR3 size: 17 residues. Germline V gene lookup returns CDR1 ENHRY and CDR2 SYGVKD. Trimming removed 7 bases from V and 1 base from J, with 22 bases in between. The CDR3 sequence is CAITTRKALDENTEAFF. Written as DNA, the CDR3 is TGTGCCATCACTACTCGGAAGGCCCTAGACGAGAACACTGAAGCTTTCTTT.

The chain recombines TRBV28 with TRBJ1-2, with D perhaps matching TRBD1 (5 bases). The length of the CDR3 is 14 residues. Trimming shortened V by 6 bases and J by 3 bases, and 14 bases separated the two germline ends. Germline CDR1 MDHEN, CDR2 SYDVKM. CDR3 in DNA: TGTGCCAGCAGGTCCGGGACGGGATACTATGGCTACACCTTC. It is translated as CASRSGTGYYGYTF.

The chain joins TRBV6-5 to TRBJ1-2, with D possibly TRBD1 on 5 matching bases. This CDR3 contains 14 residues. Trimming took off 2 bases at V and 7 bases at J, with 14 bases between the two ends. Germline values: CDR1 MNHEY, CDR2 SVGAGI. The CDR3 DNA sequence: TGTGCCAGCAGTTACCGCCGGGGGTCCGGTGGCTACACCTTC. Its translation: CASSYRRGSGGYTF.

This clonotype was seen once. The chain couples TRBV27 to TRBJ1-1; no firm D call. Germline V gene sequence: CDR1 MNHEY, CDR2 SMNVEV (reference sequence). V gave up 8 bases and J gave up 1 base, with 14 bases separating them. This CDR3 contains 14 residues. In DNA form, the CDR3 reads TGTGCCAGCCACCCTGGAAGGAGGAACACTGAAGCTTTCTTT. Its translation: CASHPGRRNTEAFF.

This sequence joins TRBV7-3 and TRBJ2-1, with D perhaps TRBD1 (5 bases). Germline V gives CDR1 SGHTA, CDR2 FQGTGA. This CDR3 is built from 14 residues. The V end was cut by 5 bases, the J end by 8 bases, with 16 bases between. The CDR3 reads CASSLTQASDEQFF. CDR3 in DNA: TGTGCCAGCAGCCTCACACAGGCGTCCGATGAGCAGTTCTTC. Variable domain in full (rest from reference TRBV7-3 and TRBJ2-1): GAGVSQTPSNKVTEKGKYVELRCDPISGHTALYWYRQSLGQGPEFLIYFQGTGAADDSGLPNDRFFAVRPEGSVSTLKIQRTERGDSAVYLCASSLTQASDEQFFGPGTRLTVL.

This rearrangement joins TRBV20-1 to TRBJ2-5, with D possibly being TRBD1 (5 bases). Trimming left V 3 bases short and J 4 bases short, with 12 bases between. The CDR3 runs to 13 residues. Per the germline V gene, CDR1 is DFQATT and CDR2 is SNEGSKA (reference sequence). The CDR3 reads CSASRVLRETQYF. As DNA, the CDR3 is TGCAGTGCTAGCAGGGTTCTCCGAGAGACCCAGTACTTC.

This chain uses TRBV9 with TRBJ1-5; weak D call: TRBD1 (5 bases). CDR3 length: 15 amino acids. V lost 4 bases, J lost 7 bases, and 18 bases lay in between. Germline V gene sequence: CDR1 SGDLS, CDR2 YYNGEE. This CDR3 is CASSIAGQGSQPQHF. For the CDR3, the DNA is TGTGCCAGCAGCATAGCAGGCCAGGGTTCGCAGCCCCAGCATTTT.